A single sample is the source of the 6 T cell receptor beta chains below, sequenced in a study of T-cell memory formation after mild COVID-19. TCRdb reprocessed the 5' RACE reads with MiXCR, giving one entry per CDR3 protein. Of 550,000 to 650,000 distinct CDR3 sequences listed, 15% to 20% are singletons. Specimen: PBMCs or a T cell subset sorted from them (not recorded which). All receptors come from an adult woman who had mild COVID-19 (a few samples of this study predate the infection). Cell type and time point are not known.

This clonotype came up a few times. The chain recombines TRBV6-5 with TRBJ2-1; D may match TRBD1 or TRBD2 (5 bases each). Germline CDR1 MNHEY, CDR2 SVGAGI. V was pared by 6 bases and J by 6 bases, with 18 bases between. There are 15 residues in the CDR3. In nucleotides, the CDR3 is TGTGCCAGCAGCAACGTCGGGGACCAAACCAATGAGCAGTTCTTC. It specifies CASSNVGDQTNEQFF.

This clonotype was detected a few times. The J gene is TRBJ2-3, the V gene TRBV24-1; D possibly uses TRBD1 or TRBD2 (5 bases each). Trimming cost V 7 bases and J 0 bases, with 10 bases left between them. CDR1 and CDR2 (germline): KGHDR, SFDVKD. The CDR3 covers 14 residues. CDR3 loop: CATRGDQSTDTQYF. Here the CDR3 DNA reads TGTGCCACCAGGGGGGACCAAAGCACAGATACGCAGTATTTT.

This clonotype appeared a few times. The chain recombines TRBV6-5 with TRBJ2-7; 7 nucleotides match TRBD2. Germline-derived CDR1 and CDR2 are MNHEY and SVGAGI. V shed 6 bases and J 8 bases; nucleotides not matched to a gene: 16. CDR3 length equals 15 residues. The CDR3: CASSLGGTGQTQQYF. The CDR3 bases are TGTGCCAGCAGCCTGGGAGGGACGGGGCAGACACAGCAGTACTTC.

This clonotype was seen many times. V gene TRBV11-3 combines with J gene TRBJ2-3; TRBD1 is a possible D gene (7 bases). Trimming shortened V by 5 bases and J by 4 bases, and 16 bases separated the two germline ends. The germline V gene encodes CDR1 SGHNT and CDR2 YENEEA. This CDR3 has 15 residues. CDR3 region: CASSAGGTVADTQYF. The CDR3 DNA reads as TGTGCCAGCAGCGCGGGCGGGACAGTCGCAGATACGCAGTATTTT.

The J gene is TRBJ2-1, the V gene TRBV24-1; TRBD2 is a possible D gene (5 bases). V lost 5 bases, J lost 0 bases, and 19 bases lay in between. Germline CDR1 is KGHDR and CDR2 is SFDVKD. This CDR3 is built from 18 residues. The DNA of the CDR3 is TGTGCCACCAGTGGTCCAGCGGACCCATCTTACTCCTACAATGAGCAGTTCTTC. Amino acid sequence: CATSGPADPSYSYNEQFF.

The chain uses TRBV7-8 and TRBJ1-1; the D is unclear. V dropped 0 bases and J dropped 1 base, with 9 bases sitting between them. Per the germline V gene, CDR1 is SGHVS and CDR2 is FQNEAQ. The CDR3 spans 15 residues. The CDR3 nucleotides read TGTGCCAGCAGCTTAGCCCGCCAGACGAACACTGAAGCTTTCTTT. It encodes CASSLARQTNTEAFF.